A selection of T cell receptor beta chains follows, all from one sample in a study of blood T cells in healthy people across ages. One entry per CDR3 protein results from TCRdb running MiXCR on the 5' RACE reads. The table lists roughly 1,100,000 distinct CDR3 sequences, less than 25% of them singletons. The same specimen was also included in a second study, on T cells of mothers and their children.

The specimen was blood. Receptor source: a girl aged 2-9 years in good health. CDR3s include the opening cysteine and the closing phenylalanine or tryptophan. A D gene is named only where the DNA matches it firmly. Size values are once, few and many counts, or a class for expanded clones, and some rows have none.

d_call	clone_size	v_call	j_call	cdr3_nt	cdr3_aa
TRBD2	.	TRBV12-3/TRBV12-4	TRBJ2-1	TGTGCCAGCAGTTCGCAAGGACTAGCCGGAGGTGAGCAGTTCTTC	CASSSQGLAGGEQFF
.	.	TRBV27	TRBJ1-1	TGTGCCAGCAGTTTAATAGAGACGGGGGAGACTGAAGCTTTCTTT	CASSLIETGETEAFF
.	few	TRBV11-2	TRBJ1-6	TGTGCCAGCAGCTTAACGAACAGACAAGACTCACCCCTCCACTTT	CASSLTNRQDSPLHF
TRBD1	few	TRBV12-5	TRBJ1-1	TGTGCTAGTGGTCGGACAGGGGGTAATGCTGAAGCTTTCTTT	CASGRTGGNAEAFF
TRBD1	few	TRBV7-8	TRBJ2-7	TGTGCCAGCAGTCCCCCTGTGACAGGGAAACCCTACGAGCAGTACTTC	CASSPPVTGKPYEQYF
.	few	TRBV7-9	TRBJ2-7	TGTGCCAGCAGCCGGCCCGGGGGCTACGAGCAGTACTTC	CASSRPGGYEQYF
.	.	TRBV28	TRBJ2-5	TGTGCCAGCAGCCGACCGGGGACTCAGTACCAAGAGACCCAGTACTTC	CASSRPGTQYQETQYF
TRBD2	few	TRBV7-9	TRBJ2-1	TGTGCCAGCAGCTCAGTTAGCGGGACCAATGAGCAGTTCTTC	CASSSVSGTNEQFF
.	few	TRBV12-3/TRBV12-4	TRBJ1-5	TGTGCCAGCAGTTTAGCGTCGGGGGGTCAGCCCCAGCATTTT	CASSLASGGQPQHF
TRBD1	few	TRBV5-1	TRBJ1-2	TGCGCCAGCAGCTTACCCCTGACAGGGGACTATGGCTACACCTTC	CASSLPLTGDYGYTF
TRBD1	.	TRBV7-8	TRBJ1-4	TGTGCCAGCAGCTCTGGGACAGGGCTAAGCGTTCTGTTTTTT	CASSSGTGLSVLFF
TRBD2	few	TRBV29-1	TRBJ2-3	TGCAGCGTTGACTCGGGAGGGCTCACAGATACGCAGTATTTT	CSVDSGGLTDTQYF
.	few	TRBV7-2	TRBJ1-2	TGTGCCAGCAGCTTCGGTTGGAACTATGGCTACACCTTC	CASSFGWNYGYTF
TRBD1	.	TRBV6-1	TRBJ1-1	TGTGCCAGCAGTGCCAGACAGGGACAGAACACTGAAGCTTTCTTT	CASSARQGQNTEAFF
.	.	TRBV6-2/TRBV6-3	TRBJ2-7	TGTGCCAGCAGTCCCGGGGCATTCTACGAGCAGTACTTC	CASSPGAFYEQYF
.	.	TRBV7-8	TRBJ2-6	TGTGCCAGCAGCACAGCAGGGCCCGGGGCCAACGTCCTGACTTTC	CASSTAGPGANVLTF
.	.	TRBV6-1	TRBJ1-4	TGTGCCAGCAAAGTTCGGGGTAATGAAAAACTGTTTTTT	CASKVRGNEKLFF
TRBD1	.	TRBV7-3	TRBJ2-5	TGTGCCAGCAGCTCACCGGGACAGGGTATCGAGACCCAGTACTTC	CASSSPGQGIETQYF
.	.	TRBV3-1	TRBJ2-5	TGTGCCAGCAGCCAACCTTCGAGAGAAGAGACCCAGTACTTC	CASSQPSREETQYF
TRBD1	few	TRBV7-2	TRBJ1-4	TGTGCCAGCAGCAGCGGGACAGTGGTTGAAAAACTGTTTTTT	CASSSGTVVEKLFF
.	few	TRBV4-1	TRBJ1-4	TGCGCCAGCAGCCCCACCGGGGGCGCGGGTGAAAAACTGTTTTTT	CASSPTGGAGEKLFF
TRBD2	.	TRBV5-1	TRBJ2-3	TGCGCCAGCAGTTCTCCGGTAGCGGGAGGGCCCACAAATACGCAGTATTTT	CASSSPVAGGPTNTQYF
TRBD1	once	TRBV6-5	TRBJ1-1	TGTGCCAGCAGTCAGGGGGTCGGGTGGAACACTGAAGCTTTCTTT	CASSQGVGWNTEAFF
.	few	TRBV6-5	TRBJ1-4	TGTGCCAGCACTATTACAAGGGGCGAAAAACTGTTTTTT	CASTITRGEKLFF
TRBD2	few	TRBV28	TRBJ2-1	TGTGCCAGCAGTTTGGGAGGGAGTCCCGGGCATGAGCAGTTCTTC	CASSLGGSPGHEQFF
.	.	TRBV5-1	TRBJ2-5	TGCGCCAGCAGCGCGCTCCGGGGCCTACAAGAGACCCAGTACTTC	CASSALRGLQETQYF
.	few	TRBV12-3/TRBV12-4	TRBJ1-5	TGTGCCAGCAGTTTGTCCAGGTTGCAGCCCCAGCATTTT	CASSLSRLQPQHF
.	.	TRBV9	TRBJ2-1	TGTGCCAGCAGCGTAGATATGAACGGGGTTAATGAGCAGTTCTTC	CASSVDMNGVNEQFF
TRBD2	once	TRBV20-1	TRBJ2-5	TGCAGTGCTAGAGATAGTGCGGTGGTTAGCGGGGGCCTCCAAGAGACCCAGTACTTC	CSARDSAVVSGGLQETQYF
TRBD1	.	TRBV7-2	TRBJ2-4	TGTGCCAGCAGCGGTATACAGGGGCCCTTAGCCAAAAACATTCAGTACTTC	CASSGIQGPLAKNIQYF
.	few	TRBV20-1	TRBJ2-3	TGCAGTGCCACCCCCGAGGTTGGCGGGGTCACAGATACGCAGTATTTT	CSATPEVGGVTDTQYF
TRBD1	.	TRBV27	TRBJ2-5	TGTGCCAGTCGGGGACAGGGAGGGGGCGAACAGTACTTC	CASRGQGGGEQYF
.	few	TRBV3-1	TRBJ1-1	TGTGCCAGCGAGGACAGCTTTTTAAGCGGGTGGACTGAAGCTTTCTTT	CASEDSFLSGWTEAFF
TRBD1	few	TRBV24-1	TRBJ2-2	TGTGCCACCAGTGATTCGAGACAGGGACACACCGGGGAGCTGTTTTTT	CATSDSRQGHTGELFF
TRBD2	few	TRBV13	TRBJ2-3	TGTGCCAGCAGTAACGGACCGCCTAGCGGGGGCAGGGTTACGCAGTATTTT	CASSNGPPSGGRVTQYF
.	few	TRBV7-9	TRBJ1-6	TGTGCCAGCAGCAAACAGACAGGTCCCAGGGATTCACCCCTCCACTTT	CASSKQTGPRDSPLHF
.	.	TRBV6-5	TRBJ2-5	TGTGCCAGCAGTTACGAAGGGAAGGGGACCCAGTACTTC	CASSYEGKGTQYF
.	.	TRBV4-1	TRBJ1-1	TGCGCCAGCAGCCAACCCAGGCTCATGAACACTGAAGCTTTCTTT	CASSQPRLMNTEAFF
TRBD1	.	TRBV28	TRBJ1-1	TGTGCCAGCACCAATCCACCCGGGACAGGGGCCCTGAACACTGAAGCTTTCTTT	CASTNPPGTGALNTEAFF
TRBD2	few	TRBV4-3	TRBJ2-7	TGCGCCAGCTCCCAATCCGGACTAGCGGCCTCCTACGAGCAGTACTTC	CASSQSGLAASYEQYF
.	.	TRBV27	TRBJ2-2	TGTGCCAGCAGTTTAGTTGCAGCCGCGAACACCGGGGAGCTGTTTTTT	CASSLVAAANTGELFF
TRBD2	few	TRBV12-5	TRBJ2-1	TGTGCTAGTGGATCCGGGACTAGCGAAAACAATGAGCAGTTCTTC	CASGSGTSENNEQFF
.	.	TRBV11-2	TRBJ2-2	TGTGCCAGCAGCTTAAGGGTCGAGAGGTGGAGTCCCGGGGAGCTGTTTTTT	CASSLRVERWSPGELFF
.	few	TRBV7-2	TRBJ2-1	TGTGCCAGCAGCTTCAACGCTGGCAATGAGCAGTTCTTC	CASSFNAGNEQFF
.	few	TRBV9	TRBJ1-4	TGTGCCAGCAGCGTAGACCAAGGAAGGGAAAAACTGTTTTTT	CASSVDQGREKLFF
TRBD2	.	TRBV4-2	TRBJ2-7	TGTGCTAGCAGCCATGGGCTAGCGGGGGGAAACGAGCAGTACTTC	CASSHGLAGGNEQYF